One and the same sample provided the 29 T cell receptor beta chains below, sequenced in a study of shared clonotypes between healthy human individuals (TCRdb year 2020). Library creation used the immunoSEQ multiplex PCR assay. The table was pulled from immuneACCESS by TCRdb, which kept in-frame rearrangements only. Such tables lose some clones; where checked, under half of the loss comes from unresolved V genes, and the rest has no known cause. The table for this sample lists 1,400,000 or so clones; 98% of them were counted only once. Together, the top ten hold approximately 0.4% of the sample. The sequencing sample was made of naive CD4+ T cells sorted from blood. The label giving this sample's cell subset or site can be read as: CD45RA+ positively selected. The origin of the receptors is a young man in good health.

In the case of this clone: The same CDR3 also results from other DNA sequences found in this sample. The gene calls are TRBV19 and TRBJ1-5; D is ambiguous. Trimming removed 9 bases at V and 4 bases at J, with 4 bases between. CDR1 is LNHDA and CDR2 is SQIVND in the germline V gene (reference sequence). The CDR3 is made up of 10 amino acids. The CDR3 region is CASGNQPQHF. As DNA, the CDR3 is TGTGCCAGCGGGAATCAGCCCCAGCATTTT.

V and J are TRBV6-5 and TRBJ2-5; D may correspond to TRBD1 or TRBD2 (5 bases each). V lost 5 bases and J lost 4, with 14 bases in between. The V gene's germline CDR1 is MNHEY and CDR2 SVGAGI. The CDR3 is 14 residues long. The CDR3 DNA reads as TGTGCCAGCAGTCTACATTCAGGGAGAGAGACCCAGTACTTC. Translating gives CASSLHSGRETQYF.

This chain joins TRBV18 and TRBJ1-1; D is undetermined. CDR3 length equals 14 residues. Germline CDR1 reads KGHSH; CDR2 reads LQKENI. Trimming took off 2 bases at V and 2 bases at J, with 9 bases between the two ends. The CDR3: CASSPLSVNTEAFF. The DNA for the CDR3 is TGTGCCAGCTCACCATTAAGTGTAAACACTGAAGCTTTCTTT.

This clone was seen once. The chain is built from TRBV6-1 and TRBJ2-7; no clear D gene. The germline gives CDR1 MNHNS, CDR2 SASEGT. V was cut by 2 bases and J by 4 bases, with 9 bases left in between. The CDR3 totals 13 residues. The chain's CDR3 is CASSERAVYEQYF. In nucleotides, the CDR3 is TGTGCCAGCAGTGAAAGGGCAGTTTACGAGCAGTACTTC.

This rearrangement joins TRBV25-1 to TRBJ1-2; D is uncertain. This CDR3 spans 11 amino acids. Trimming stripped 2 bases from V and 13 bases from J, with 11 bases between. Germline V CDR1 and CDR2: MGHDK, SYGVNS. CDR3 in DNA: TGTGCCAGCAGTGAAAGTGGGCATAGCACCTTC. Translated, it gives CASSESGHSTF.

The chain is built from TRBV29-1 and TRBJ2-1, with unresolved D. The CDR3 is 15 residues long. The V gene's germline CDR1 is SQVTM and CDR2 ANQGSEA. The V end lost 4 bases, the J end lost 5 bases, and 18 bases lay between the germline ends. CDR3 residues: CSVVARLNLNNEQFF. Here the CDR3 DNA reads TGCAGCGTTGTAGCCCGCCTGAACCTTAACAATGAGCAGTTCTTC.

CDR3 region: CASSLGGDTSTDTQYF. The CDR3 DNA sequence: TGCGCCAGCAGCTTGGGGGGAGACACTAGCACAGATACGCAGTATTTT. The V and J genes are TRBV5-1 and TRBJ2-3; tentatively, D is TRBD2 (5 bases). Germline V gives CDR1 SGHRS, CDR2 YFSETQ. Trimming pared 0 bases from V and 0 bases from J, leaving 11 bases between. The CDR3 contains 16 residues.

This clone was counted once. The chain links TRBV30 to TRBJ1-5, with 7 nucleotides matching TRBD1. The trim removed 2 bases at V and 2 bases at J, leaving 3 bases unmatched. Per the germline V gene, CDR1 is GTSNPN and CDR2 is SVGIG (reference sequence). This CDR3 comprises 14 residues. The chain's CDR3 is CAWSSGTGNQPQHF. CDR3 bases: TGTGCCTGGAGTTCAGGGACAGGCAATCAGCCCCAGCATTTT. The variable domain in full, completed from reference TRBV30 and TRBJ1-5, reads SQTIHQWPATLVQPVGSPLSLECTVEGTSNPNLYWYRQAAGRGLQLLFYSVGIGQISSEVPQNLSASRPQDRQFILSSKKLLLSDSGFYLCAWSSGTGNQPQHFGDGTRLSIL.

The rearrangement links TRBV13 to TRBJ2-5; D is unresolved. This CDR3 has 14 amino acids. From germline, CDR1 is PRHDT and CDR2 FYEKMQ (reference sequence). Deletions cut 3 bases from V and 7 bases from J, with 15 bases between. CDR3 in amino acids: CASSLRRSAVTQYF. CDR3 in DNA: TGTGCCAGCAGCTTGAGAAGGAGTGCTGTGACCCAGTACTTC. The entire variable domain, with the rest obtained from reference TRBV13 and TRBJ2-5, is as follows: AAGVIQSPRHLIKEKRETATLKCYPIPRHDTVYWYQQGPGQDPQFLISFYEKMQSDKGSIPDRFSAQQFSDYHSELNMSSLELGDSALYFCASSLRRSAVTQYFGPGTRLLVL.

The chain links TRBV29-1 to TRBJ2-1; D is unresolved. The CDR3 contains 17 residues. V shed 2 bases and J shed 8 bases, with 25 bases lying between them. Per germline, CDR1 SQVTM and CDR2 ANQGSEA. The CDR3: CSVEPSRNWYGVDEQFF. The CDR3 coding sequence is TGCAGCGTTGAACCTTCCCGGAACTGGTATGGGGTTGATGAGCAGTTCTTC.

This chain uses TRBV5-1 with TRBJ2-5; TRBD1 agrees at 9 bases. In germline, CDR1 is SGHRS, CDR2 YFSETQ. Germline trimming cut 0 bases from V and 4 bases from J; bases unmatched to any gene: 4. The CDR3 totals 15 residues. The CDR3 here is CASSLDRDRAETQYF. As DNA, the CDR3 is TGCGCCAGCAGCTTGGACCGGGACAGGGCAGAGACCCAGTACTTC.

The V gene is TRBV15, the J gene TRBJ1-2; D uncertain. The germline V gene has CDR1 LNHNV and CDR2 YYDKDF (reference sequence). CDR3 length: 14 amino acids. Deletions cut 1 base from V and 1 base from J, with 7 bases between. The CDR3 bases are TGTGCCACCAGCAGAGGACACGATAACTATGGCTACACCTTC. It encodes CATSRGHDNYGYTF.

The chain carries TRBV7-9 and TRBJ1-1, with D perhaps TRBD1 (5 bases). In germline, CDR1 is SEHNR, CDR2 FQNEAQ (reference sequence). V was pared by 3 bases and J by 7 bases, with 12 bases between. CDR3 length: 13 amino acids. In nucleotides, the CDR3 is TGTGCCAGCAGCTTTAAAGGGGTGGTTGAAGCTTTCTTT. This encodes CASSFKGVVEAFF.

The V gene is TRBV29-1, the J gene TRBJ2-3; either TRBD1 or TRBD2 may fit D (5 bases each). Germline CDR1 reads SQVTM; CDR2 reads ANQGSEA. CDR3 size: 14 residues. The V gene lost 4 bases and the J gene lost 2 bases, with 13 bases spanning the gap. The CDR3 protein is CSVVGTDFTDTQYF. Here the CDR3 DNA reads TGCAGCGTTGTCGGGACGGATTTCACAGATACGCAGTATTTT.

This chain joins TRBV5-1 and TRBJ2-1; 13 bases align to TRBD2. The germline CDR1 and CDR2 sequences are SGHRS and YFSETQ. V was pared by 10 bases and J by 6 bases, with 7 bases of the junction left unmatched. The CDR3 contains 14 residues. CDR3 loop: CAARRTSGSNEQFF. The CDR3 DNA reads TGCGCCGCCCGCCGGACTAGCGGGAGCAATGAGCAGTTCTTC.

The V gene is TRBV18, the J gene TRBJ2-3; 14 bases match TRBD2. The CDR3 totals 17 residues. The trim removed 5 bases at V and 5 bases at J, leaving 9 bases unmatched. Germline loops: CDR1 KGHSH, CDR2 LQKENI. The CDR3 bases are TGTGCCAGCTCAGTAAATACTGGGACTAGCGGGAGAGATACGCAGTATTTT. Amino acids: CASSVNTGTSGRDTQYF.

The rearrangement joins TRBV6-5 to TRBJ2-5; D unclear. Germline assignment: CDR1 MNHEY and CDR2 SVGAGI. The CDR3 sequence is 14 residues long. Deletions cut 0 bases from V and 4 bases from J, with 9 bases between. The CDR3: CASSYSLWGETQYF. CDR3 DNA: TGTGCCAGCAGTTACTCGCTGTGGGGAGAGACCCAGTACTTC.

Here the CDR3 reads CASSLVGVEYF. Written as DNA, the CDR3 is TGTGCCAGCAGCTTGGTAGGGGTGGAGTACTTC. This chain connects TRBV5-5 to TRBJ2-7; the D gene is possibly TRBD1 (5 bases). The germline gives CDR1 SGHKS, CDR2 YYEKEE (reference sequence). V lost 0 bases and J lost 11, with 9 bases in between. CDR3 length equals 11 residues.

Written as DNA, the CDR3 is TGTGCCTGGAGTAGGAGGGAAGGAGATACGCAGTATTTT. Protein: CAWSRREGDTQYF. The rearrangement links TRBV30 to TRBJ2-3; D perhaps matches TRBD2 (6 bases). Germline assignment: CDR1 GTSNPN and CDR2 SVGIG (reference sequence). The CDR3 runs 13 residues. Trimming left V 2 bases short and J 5 bases short, with 11 bases between.

The chain has TRBV7-8 and TRBJ2-7; D gene ambiguous. The V and J ends lost 8 bases and 2 bases respectively, with 10 bases between them. Looked up from germline, CDR1 is SGHVS and CDR2 is FQNEAQ. CDR3 length: 12 residues. The CDR3 loop reads CASRNGPYEQYF. The CDR3 coding sequence is TGTGCCAGCCGGAACGGACCCTACGAGCAGTACTTC.

The V and J genes are TRBV9 and TRBJ2-3; 8 bases are a match to TRBD2. Unmatched junction bases numbered 5, after V lost 3 bases and J lost 5 bases. Germline V gives CDR1 SGDLS, CDR2 YYNGEE. The CDR3 has 14 residues. The CDR3 DNA follows: TGTGCCAGCAGCGGAGCGGGGGAGGGAGATACGCAGTATTTT. This encodes CASSGAGEGDTQYF.

The V call is TRBV9, the J call TRBJ2-1; weak D call: TRBD1 (5 bases). Germline V CDR1 and CDR2: SGDLS, YYNGEE. The CDR3 length is 16 residues. Trimming stripped 0 bases from V and 2 bases from J, with 12 bases between. The CDR3 loop is CASSVAGSPTYNEQFF. CDR3 bases: TGTGCCAGCAGCGTAGCAGGGTCCCCTACCTACAATGAGCAGTTCTTC.

V usage is TRBV5-1 and J usage is TRBJ2-1; 13 nucleotides align to TRBD2. This CDR3 is built from 17 residues. Per the germline V gene, CDR1 is SGHRS and CDR2 is YFSETQ. The V gene end was trimmed by 4 bases and the J gene end by 5 bases; junction bases not matched to a gene: 9. CDR3 loop: CASSARTSGSSNNEQFF. The CDR3 DNA is TGCGCCAGCAGCGCCCGGACTAGCGGGAGTAGCAACAATGAGCAGTTCTTC.

This sequence joins TRBV7-9 and TRBJ1-1; D remains unclear. Trimming took 3 bases from V and 6 from J, leaving 11 bases between them. Germline V gene data show CDR1 as SEHNR and CDR2 as FQNEAQ (reference sequence). This CDR3 is built from 13 residues. The DNA for the CDR3 is TGTGCCAGCAGCTTCCCGGGCGGTGCTGAAGCTTTCTTT. Translating it yields CASSFPGGAEAFF.

The rearrangement uses TRBV4-2 and TRBJ2-3; tentative D call: TRBD2 (6 bases). Germline V gene lookup returns CDR1 LGHNA and CDR2 YNFKEQ. Trimming stripped 0 bases from V and 0 bases from J, with 16 bases between. This CDR3 region has 18 residues. CDR3 sequence (DNA): TGTGCCAGCAGCCAAGATTTGGGGCGGGATGGGAGCACAGATACGCAGTATTTT. Its translation: CASSQDLGRDGSTDTQYF.

V gene TRBV7-9 combines with J gene TRBJ2-3; 9 positions agree with TRBD1. Trimming at V came to 5 bases and at J to 4 bases, leaving 10 bases not matched to a gene. The CDR3 loop spans 16 amino acids. Germline values: CDR1 SEHNR, CDR2 FQNEAQ (reference sequence). The CDR3 region has the DNA TGTGCCAGCAGCGGGCTGCCGGGACAGGGAGCAGATACGCAGTATTTT. Translation gives CASSGLPGQGADTQYF.

On this clone itself: The sample holds other DNA sequences that translate to the same CDR3. This sequence joins TRBV6-6 and TRBJ2-7, with 7 nucleotides matching TRBD1. CDR3 length: 15 residues. CDR1 and CDR2 (germline): MNHNY, SVGAGI (reference sequence). V was clipped by 0 bases and J by 3 bases; unmatched bases: 5. Here the CDR3 DNA reads TGTGCCAGCAGTTACTCTGGGACAGTAAGCTACGAGCAGTACTTC. Translated: CASSYSGTVSYEQYF.

The V and J genes are TRBV9 and TRBJ2-3, with 9 bases that match TRBD1. Germline V gives CDR1 SGDLS, CDR2 YYNGEE. The CDR3 extends over 16 amino acids. J lost 4 bases, V lost 1 base, and 7 bases had no gene match. The CDR3 loop is CASSVRGTGLPDTQYF. The CDR3 coding sequence is TGTGCCAGCAGCGTACGCGGGACAGGGTTGCCAGATACGCAGTATTTT.

The chain employs TRBV11-2 and TRBJ2-1; 8 positions match TRBD2. J lost 5 bases, V lost 0 bases, and 12 bases had no gene match. The CDR3 contains 18 residues. The germline V gene has CDR1 SGHAT and CDR2 FQNNGV. CDR3 protein: CASSLDRVVGLGNNEQFF. The CDR3 DNA reads TGTGCCAGCAGCTTAGATCGGGTTGTGGGACTAGGCAACAATGAGCAGTTCTTC.